This T cell receptor beta chain is drawn from a study of blood T cell repertoires in COVID-19. Across the whole study: Italy, Spain and the United States were the sources of the convalescent and acute COVID-19 samples.

Germline lookup yields CDR1 SQVTM and CDR2 ANQGSEA. Trimming left V 3 bases short and J 3 bases short, with 15 bases between. The CDR3 covers 15 residues. The assay was immunoSEQ multiplex PCR, and TCRdb's table has in-frame clones only and misses some. This table has 300,000 to 500,000 clones, 88% appearing once. Participant ages covered roughly 18 to 89 years across about 22 US areas. Cohorts were determined from participant-reported clinical history. This clonotype was sampled from a woman in her 30s with acute COVID-19. Specimen: PBMCs or T cells enriched from blood (not recorded which). The chain links TRBV29-1 to TRBJ2-1; maybe TRBD2 (7 bases). Here the CDR3 reads CSVETGGGFYNEQFF. The CDR3 DNA reads TGCAGCGTTGAGACGGGGGGCGGCTTCTACAATGAGCAGTTCTTC.